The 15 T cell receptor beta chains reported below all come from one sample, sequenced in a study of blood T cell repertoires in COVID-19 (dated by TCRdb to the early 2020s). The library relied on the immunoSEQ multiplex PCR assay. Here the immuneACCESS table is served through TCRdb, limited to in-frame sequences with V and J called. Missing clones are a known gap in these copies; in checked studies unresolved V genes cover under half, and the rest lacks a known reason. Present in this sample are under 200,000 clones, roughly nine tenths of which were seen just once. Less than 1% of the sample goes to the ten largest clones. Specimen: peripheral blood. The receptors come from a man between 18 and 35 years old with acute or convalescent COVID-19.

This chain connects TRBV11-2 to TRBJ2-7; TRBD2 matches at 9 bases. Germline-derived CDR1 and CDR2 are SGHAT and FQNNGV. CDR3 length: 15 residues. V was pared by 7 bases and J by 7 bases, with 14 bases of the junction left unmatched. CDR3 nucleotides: TGTGCCAGCATCATCTCGGGAGGACTAGCGTTAGAGCAGTACTTC. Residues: CASIISGGLALEQYF.

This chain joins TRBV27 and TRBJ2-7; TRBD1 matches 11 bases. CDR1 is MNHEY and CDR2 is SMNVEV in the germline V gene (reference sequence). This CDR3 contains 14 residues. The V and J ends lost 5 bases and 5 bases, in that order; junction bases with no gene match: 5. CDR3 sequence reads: CASSRTGGINEQYF. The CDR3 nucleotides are TGTGCCAGCAGTCGGACAGGGGGCATAAACGAGCAGTACTTC.

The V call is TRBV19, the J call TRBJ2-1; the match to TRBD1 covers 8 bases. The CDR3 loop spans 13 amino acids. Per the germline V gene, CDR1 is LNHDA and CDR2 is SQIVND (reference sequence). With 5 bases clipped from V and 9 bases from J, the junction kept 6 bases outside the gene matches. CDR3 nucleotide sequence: TGTGCCAGTAGTCCCGGGACAGGCACTGAGCAGTTCTTC. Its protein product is CASSPGTGTEQFF.

The CDR3 is CASSGTFIQGIPEAFF. As DNA, the CDR3 is TGTGCCAGCAGTGGAACGTTTATACAGGGAATCCCTGAAGCTTTCTTT. This chain links TRBV2 with TRBJ1-1, with D tentatively TRBD1 (6 bases). Trimming took off 4 bases at V and 6 bases at J, with 21 bases between the two ends. CDR1 and CDR2 (germline): SNHLY, FYNNEI. The CDR3 has 16 residues.

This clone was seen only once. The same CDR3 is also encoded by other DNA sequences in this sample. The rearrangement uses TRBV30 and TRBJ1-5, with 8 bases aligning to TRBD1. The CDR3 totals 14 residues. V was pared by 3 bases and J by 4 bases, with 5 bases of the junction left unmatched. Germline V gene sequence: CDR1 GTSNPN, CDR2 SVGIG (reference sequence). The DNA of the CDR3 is TGTGCCTGGAGCGCAGGACAGGGAAATCAGCCCCAGCATTTT. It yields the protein CAWSAGQGNQPQHF.

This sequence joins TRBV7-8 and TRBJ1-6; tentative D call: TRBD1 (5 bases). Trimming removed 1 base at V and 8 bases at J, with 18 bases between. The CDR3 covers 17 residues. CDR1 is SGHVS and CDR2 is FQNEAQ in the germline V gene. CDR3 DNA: TGTGCCAGCAGCTTAGAACGGGGGACGGTGGTTGATTCACCCCTCCACTTT. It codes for CASSLERGTVVDSPLHF. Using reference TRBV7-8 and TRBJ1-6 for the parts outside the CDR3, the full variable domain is GAGVSQSPRYKVAKRGQDVALRCDPISGHVSLFWYQQALGQGPEFLTYFQNEAQLDKSGLPSDRFFAERPEGSVSTLKIQRTQQEDSAVYLCASSLERGTVVDSPLHFGNGTRLTVT.

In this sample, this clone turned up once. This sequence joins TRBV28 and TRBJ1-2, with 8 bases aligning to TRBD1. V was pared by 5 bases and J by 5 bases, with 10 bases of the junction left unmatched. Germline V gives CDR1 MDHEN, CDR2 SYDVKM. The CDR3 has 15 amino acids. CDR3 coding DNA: TGTGCCAGCAGTCCCCCAGGGGGCGAGGGGTATGGCTACACCTTC. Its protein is CASSPPGGEGYGYTF.

DNA of the CDR3: TGTGCCAGCAGCTTAGGGGCTAGCGGGGGGTTTGAAGAGACCCAGTACTTC. Translated: CASSLGASGGFEETQYF. The gene calls are TRBV7-6 and TRBJ2-5, with 11 bases identical to TRBD2. The CDR3 contains 17 residues. Trimming at V came to 1 base and at J to 3 bases, leaving 7 bases not matched to a gene. The germline CDR1 and CDR2 sequences are SGHVS and FNYEAQ.

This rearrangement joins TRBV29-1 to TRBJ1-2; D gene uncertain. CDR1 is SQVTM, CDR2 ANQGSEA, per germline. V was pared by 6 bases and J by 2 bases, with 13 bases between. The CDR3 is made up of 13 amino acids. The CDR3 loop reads CSVSPSFNYGYTF. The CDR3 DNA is TGCAGCGTGTCCCCTTCCTTCAACTATGGCTACACCTTC.

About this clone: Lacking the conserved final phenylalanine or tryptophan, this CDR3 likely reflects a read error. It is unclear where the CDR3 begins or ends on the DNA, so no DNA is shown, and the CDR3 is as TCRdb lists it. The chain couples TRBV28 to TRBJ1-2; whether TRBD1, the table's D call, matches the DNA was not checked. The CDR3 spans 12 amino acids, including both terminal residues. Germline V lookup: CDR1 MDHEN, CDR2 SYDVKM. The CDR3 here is CASSPGQAAWSV.

The CDR3 DNA reads as TGTGCCAGCAGTTACTCGGACACACGCTCCTACGAGCAGTACTTC. Its protein is CASSYSDTRSYEQYF. The chain carries TRBV6-5 and TRBJ2-7; a weak D match, TRBD1 (5 bases). This CDR3 has 15 amino acids. CDR1 is MNHEY and CDR2 is SVGAGI in the germline V gene. Trimming pared 0 bases from V and 0 bases from J, leaving 9 bases between.

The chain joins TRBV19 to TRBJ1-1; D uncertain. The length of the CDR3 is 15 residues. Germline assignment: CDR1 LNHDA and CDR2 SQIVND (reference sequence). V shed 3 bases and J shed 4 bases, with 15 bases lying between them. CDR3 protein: CASSINADLATEAFF. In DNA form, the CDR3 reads TGTGCCAGTAGTATTAATGCGGATCTGGCCACTGAAGCTTTCTTT. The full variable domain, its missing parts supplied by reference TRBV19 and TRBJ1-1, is DGGITQSPKYLFRKEGQNVTLSCEQNLNHDAMYWYRQDPGQGLRLIYYSQIVNDFQKGDIAEGYSVSREKKESFPLTVTSAQKNPTAFYLCASSINADLATEAFFGQGTRLTVV.

CDR3 region: CASSDRGGNTEAFF. CDR3 nucleotide sequence: TGTGCCAGCAGCGACAGGGGCGGGAACACTGAAGCTTTCTTT. V gene TRBV9 combines with J gene TRBJ1-1; 7 nucleotides align to TRBD1. The ends lost 3 bases at V and 1 base at J; junction bases unmatched: 3. This CDR3 is 14 amino acids long. Germline CDR1 reads SGDLS; CDR2 reads YYNGEE.

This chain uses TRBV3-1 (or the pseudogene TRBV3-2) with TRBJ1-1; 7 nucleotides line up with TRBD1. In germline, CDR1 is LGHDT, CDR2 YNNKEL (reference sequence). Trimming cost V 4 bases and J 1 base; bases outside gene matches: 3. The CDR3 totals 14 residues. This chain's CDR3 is CASSLTGENTEAFF. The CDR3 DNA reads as TGTGCCAGCAGCCTCACAGGGGAGAACACTGAAGCTTTCTTT.

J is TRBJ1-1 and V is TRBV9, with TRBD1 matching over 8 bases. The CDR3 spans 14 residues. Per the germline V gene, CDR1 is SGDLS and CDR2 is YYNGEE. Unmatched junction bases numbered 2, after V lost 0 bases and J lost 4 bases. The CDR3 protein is CASSVATGGTEAFF. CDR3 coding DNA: TGTGCCAGCAGCGTAGCTACAGGGGGCACTGAAGCTTTCTTT.